The sequence of this T cell receptor (beta chain) was determined in a study of shared clonotypes between healthy human individuals. Overall study: Donors, aged 18 to 49, were a couple of women and a few men. The study's findings and limits: Rarefaction curves obtained for sorted subsets showed sequencing incomplete despite large depth.

Each cell subset's genomic DNA was divided evenly among several immunoSEQ plates. Generated by immunoSEQ multiplex PCR, the TCRdb table keeps only in-frame clones and is missing some. This table holds a few hundred thousand clones, about 74% found once. Comments on this clone: Antigen specificity is unknown.

The CDR3 consists of 14 residues. Germline lookup yields CDR1 SGDLS and CDR2 YYNGEE. V was trimmed by 4 bases and J by 4 bases, leaving 14 bases between them. This receptor was taken from a man aged 25-45 years in good health. The rearrangement links TRBV9 to TRBJ1-1, with a possible D match to TRBD1 (5 bases). Sequencing used memory CD4+ T cells sorted from blood. Subset defined: CD45RA-negative fraction. The CDR3 region has the DNA TGTGCCAGCAGCCCTCAAGCAGGGCCCACTGAAGCTTTCTTT. Its protein is CASSPQAGPTEAFF.